These 26 T cell receptor beta chains share one sample of origin, sequenced in a study of shared clonotypes between healthy human individuals. Sequencing used immunoSEQ multiplex PCR; TCRdb keeps in-frame clones, though not all of them. The sample lists roughly 2.5 million clones; 90% to 95% were seen once. The sequenced material came from naive CD4+ T cells sorted from blood. Specified subset: CD45RA+ positively selected. These receptors came from a man younger than 35 in good health.

Comment on this clone: Within the sample, other DNA sequences also encode this same CDR3. This sequence joins TRBV21-1 and TRBJ2-7; the D segment call TRBD1 is taken from the table without a DNA check. TRBV21-1 is assigned pseudogene status. CDR3 size: 13 residues. Here the CDR3 reads CASSKDSSYEQYF. The CDR3 DNA reads TGTGCCAGCAGCAAAGACAGCTCCTACGAGCAGTACTTC.

This chain links TRBV5-1 with TRBJ2-5, with 7 bases that match TRBD1. The V segment lost 0 bases and the J segment 3 bases; nucleotides outside the gene matches: 11. The CDR3 runs 17 residues. CDR1 is SGHRS and CDR2 is YFSETQ in the germline V gene. The CDR3 DNA follows: TGCGCCAGCAGCTTGGAGGGCCACAGGGGAACGAAAGAGACCCAGTACTTC. Protein sequence: CASSLEGHRGTKETQYF.

This clone is a singleton in its sample. The chain is built from TRBV5-1 and TRBJ2-7; D is ambiguous. Trimming took off 4 bases at V and 1 base at J, with 12 bases between the two ends. The length of the CDR3 is 14 residues. CDR1 SGHRS and CDR2 YFSETQ come from the germline V gene. The CDR3 DNA sequence: TGCGCCAGCAGCCGTATTAGTATTTCCTACGAGCAGTACTTC. This encodes CASSRISISYEQYF.

The rearrangement links TRBV6-5 to TRBJ2-1; 11 nucleotides align to TRBD2. Germline CDR1 is MNHEY and CDR2 is SVGAGI. The length of the CDR3 is 13 residues. The J segment lost 6 bases and the V segment lost 7 bases, leaving 2 bases of the junction unmatched. This chain's CDR3 is CASTLAGGNEQFF. The CDR3 DNA sequence: TGTGCCAGCACCCTAGCGGGGGGCAATGAGCAGTTCTTC.

This sequence joins TRBV4-2 and TRBJ2-5, with TRBD2 as a possible D gene (6 bases). CDR3 size: 15 residues. The germline V and J ends were trimmed by 4 bases and 3 bases, with 15 bases remaining between them. Germline CDR1 is LGHNA and CDR2 is YNFKEQ. CDR3 region: CASSPRGREEETQYF. The CDR3 nucleotides are TGTGCCAGCAGCCCCAGAGGGCGGGAAGAAGAGACCCAGTACTTC.

This chain joins TRBV18 and TRBJ2-1, with D perhaps matching TRBD1 (5 bases). Trimming removed 2 bases at V and 6 bases at J, with 17 bases between. Germline-derived CDR1 and CDR2 are KGHSH and LQKENI. CDR3 length: 16 amino acids. The CDR3 DNA sequence: TGTGCCAGCTCACCATACGCAGGGTCGGACGCCAATGAGCAGTTCTTC. Translating it yields CASSPYAGSDANEQFF. Full variable domain (missing parts from reference TRBV18 and TRBJ2-1): NAGVMQNPRHLVRRRGQEARLRCSPMKGHSHVYWYRQLPEEGLKFMVYLQKENIIDESGMPKERFSAEFPKEGPSILRIQQVVRGDSAAYFCASSPYAGSDANEQFFGPGTRLTVL.

This sequence joins TRBV6-6 and TRBJ1-4; D gene ambiguous. The CDR3 is 15 amino acids. V shed 2 bases and J shed 7 bases, with 14 bases lying between them. CDR1 is MNHNY, CDR2 SVGAGI, per germline (reference sequence). The CDR3 loop is CASSYPPNGGEKLFF. In DNA, the CDR3 is TGTGCCAGCAGTTACCCCCCGAATGGAGGTGAAAAACTGTTTTTT.

The chain links TRBV11-3 to TRBJ2-3; 8 bases map to TRBD2. Unmatched junction bases numbered 4, after V lost 5 bases and J lost 6 bases. Germline values: CDR1 SGHNT, CDR2 YENEEA. The CDR3 extends over 13 amino acids. CDR3 in DNA: TGTGCCAGCAGCAAGACTAGCGTCGATACGCAGTATTTT. It translates to CASSKTSVDTQYF.

This chain uses TRBV28 with TRBJ1-3; TRBD1 matches at 7 bases. J was trimmed by 2 bases and V by 4 bases; bases with no gene match: 11. The CDR3 is made up of 17 amino acids. Germline values: CDR1 MDHEN, CDR2 SYDVKM. CDR3 in DNA: TGTGCCAGCAGTTCACCTATCCGGCAGGGGGCTGGAAACACCATATATTTT. Translating gives CASSSPIRQGAGNTIYF.

The CDR3 nucleotides read TGTGCCAGCAGCTTAGGAGGGAGGGCCCGCGATGAGCAGTTCTTC. Protein product: CASSLGGRARDEQFF. The V and J genes are TRBV7-2 and TRBJ2-1; 7 bases match TRBD2. The ends lost 1 base at V and 8 bases at J; junction bases unmatched: 8. The germline V gene encodes CDR1 SGHTA and CDR2 FQGNSA. The CDR3 runs 15 residues.

The gene calls are TRBV10-3 and TRBJ1-1, with TRBD1 matching 8 bases. CDR1 is ENHRY and CDR2 is SYGVKD in the germline V gene. V was clipped by 4 bases and J by 4 bases; unmatched bases: 8. The CDR3 loop spans 15 amino acids. The CDR3 sequence: CAISGYGQGGTEAFF. CDR3 DNA sequence: TGTGCCATCAGTGGTTATGGACAGGGTGGCACTGAAGCTTTCTTT.

The chain links TRBV29-1 to TRBJ2-5; 7 bases are shared with TRBD2. Trimming removed 6 bases from V and 5 bases from J; junction bases left unmatched: 3. From germline, CDR1 is SQVTM and CDR2 ANQGSEA. This CDR3 has 11 amino acids. This CDR3 reads CSVGGYETQYF. CDR3 in DNA: TGCAGCGTCGGGGGGTACGAGACCCAGTACTTC.

The chain carries TRBV5-1 and TRBJ1-4, with 8 bases fitting TRBD1. V dropped 0 bases and J dropped 8; count of bases not matched to a gene: 12. CDR1 SGHRS and CDR2 YFSETQ come from the germline V gene. The CDR3 length is 17 residues. In DNA form, the CDR3 reads TGCGCCAGCAGCTTGGCCTTGGGTGCAGGACAGGGAGAAAAACTGTTTTTT. Its translation: CASSLALGAGQGEKLFF.

The V gene is TRBV5-5, the J gene TRBJ2-3, with 10 bases aligning to TRBD2. The CDR3 loop spans 16 amino acids. V gave up 4 bases and J gave up 2 bases; unmatched junction bases: 7. CDR1 and CDR2 (germline): SGHKS, YYEKEE (reference sequence). CDR3 bases: TGTGCCAGCAGCCCGACTCTAGCGGGAGTCACAGATACGCAGTATTTT. Protein: CASSPTLAGVTDTQYF.

V is TRBV14 and J is TRBJ2-2; 8 bases line up with TRBD2. Germline V CDR1 and CDR2: SGHDN, FVKESK. V lost 4 bases and J lost 6; bases outside the gene matches: 7. The CDR3 is made up of 15 amino acids. CDR3 nucleotide sequence: TGTGCCAGCAGCCGCGGGGGGAGTACCCCCGGGGAGCTGTTTTTT. Its protein is CASSRGGSTPGELFF.

This chain uses TRBV4-3 with TRBJ2-3; no clear D. Germline values: CDR1 LGHNA, CDR2 YSLEER. V lost 0 bases and J 0 bases, leaving 16 bases between the germline ends. The CDR3 loop spans 18 amino acids. The CDR3 region has the DNA TGCGCCAGCAGCCAAGACCCGGCCGGGTTGTCTAGCACAGATACGCAGTATTTT. Its translation is CASSQDPAGLSSTDTQYF.

The rearrangement links TRBV30 to TRBJ2-7; possible D gene TRBD2, 5 bases. The germline V gene has CDR1 GTSNPN and CDR2 SVGIG (reference sequence). Between the trimmed V and J ends, which lost 1 base and 2 bases, there was a span of 12 bases. The CDR3 totals 14 residues. This CDR3 is CAWSAWTGAYEQYF. In DNA form, the CDR3 reads TGTGCCTGGAGTGCCTGGACTGGAGCCTACGAGCAGTACTTC.

Regarding this clone: The same CDR3 is also encoded by other DNA sequences in this sample. The chain has TRBV5-4 and TRBJ2-5, with a weak D call TRBD2 (5 bases). In germline, CDR1 is SGHNT, CDR2 YYREEE (reference sequence). The CDR3 runs 13 residues. V shed 0 bases and J shed 4 bases, with 7 bases lying between them. CDR3 nucleotide sequence: TGTGCCAGCAGCTTGGGAGGAGGAGAGACCCAGTACTTC. It yields the protein CASSLGGGETQYF.

The J gene is TRBJ1-5, the V gene TRBV19; D uncertain. This CDR3 region has 14 residues. V shed 3 bases and J shed 3 bases, with 9 bases lying between them. CDR1 is LNHDA, CDR2 SQIVND, per germline (reference sequence). The chain's CDR3 is CASSISTSNQPQHF. Written as DNA, the CDR3 is TGTGCCAGTAGTATTTCCACATCCAATCAGCCCCAGCATTTT. Full variable domain (remainder filled in from reference TRBV19 and TRBJ1-5): DGGITQSPKYLFRKEGQNVTLSCEQNLNHDAMYWYRQDPGQGLRLIYYSQIVNDFQKGDIAEGYSVSREKKESFPLTVTSAQKNPTAFYLCASSISTSNQPQHFGDGTRLSIL.

V gene TRBV30 combines with J gene TRBJ2-2; 9 bases align to TRBD1. Germline V CDR1 and CDR2: GTSNPN, SVGIG (reference sequence). J was trimmed by 1 base and V by 5 bases; bases with no gene match: 5. The CDR3 runs 15 residues. In DNA form, the CDR3 reads TGTGCCTGGGGAAGGGGACAGGGGAACACCGGGGAGCTGTTTTTT. Its protein is CAWGRGQGNTGELFF.

The V call is TRBV19, the J call TRBJ1-5, with unresolved D. The CDR3 contains 16 residues. The germline gives CDR1 LNHDA, CDR2 SQIVND (reference sequence). The V end lost 1 base, the J end lost 1 base, and 11 bases lay between the germline ends. The CDR3 DNA is TGTGCCAGTAGTATAGCTGGAAGTCTAAGCAATCAGCCCCAGCATTTT. Translation gives CASSIAGSLSNQPQHF.

The gene calls are TRBV14 and TRBJ2-1, with D perhaps given as TRBD1 or TRBD2 (6 bases each). V was pared by 4 bases and J by 4 bases, with 17 bases between. This CDR3 comprises 16 residues. Germline V gives CDR1 SGHDN, CDR2 FVKESK. The CDR3 spells CASSLRGTRPYNEQFF. The CDR3 region has the DNA TGTGCCAGCAGCCTTCGGGGGACACGCCCTTACAATGAGCAGTTCTTC.

The V gene is TRBV18, the J gene TRBJ1-6; a weak D match, TRBD1 (6 bases). The germline CDR1 and CDR2 sequences are KGHSH and LQKENI. Trimming shortened V by 3 bases and J by 5 bases, and 11 bases separated the two germline ends. The CDR3 is 15 amino acids. The CDR3 protein is CASSPNTGNNSPLHF. CDR3 nucleotides: TGTGCCAGCTCACCTAACACAGGGAATAATTCACCCCTCCACTTT.

The genes are TRBV4-3 and TRBJ2-1, with 9 bases fitting TRBD2. Germline V lookup: CDR1 LGHNA, CDR2 YSLEER. Trimming removed 1 base from V and 4 bases from J; junction bases left unmatched: 5. The CDR3 contains 16 residues. The CDR3 DNA reads TGCGCCAGCAGCCAAGTGAGTAGCGGGGGATACAATGAGCAGTTCTTC. Its translation is CASSQVSSGGYNEQFF.

With respect to this clone: Other DNA sequences in this sample translate to the same CDR3. V and J are TRBV6-1 and TRBJ1-5; D is unresolved. V lost 3 bases to trimming and J lost 5 bases, with 8 bases between them. This CDR3 region has 13 residues. Looked up from germline, CDR1 is MNHNS and CDR2 is SASEGT. CDR3 nucleotide sequence: TGTGCCAGCAGTGAGGCAGGATATCAGCCCCAGCATTTT. Translating gives CASSEAGYQPQHF.

In this sample, this clone turned up once. This chain connects TRBV28 to TRBJ2-3; 7 bases are shared with TRBD2. This CDR3 spans 14 amino acids. The germline gives CDR1 MDHEN, CDR2 SYDVKM. With 5 bases clipped from V and 3 bases from J, the junction kept 5 bases outside the gene matches. This CDR3 is CASSRAGETDTQYF. As DNA, the CDR3 is TGTGCCAGCAGTCGCGCGGGGGAGACAGATACGCAGTATTTT.